This T cell receptor beta chain was documented in a study of neurological immune-mediated disorders (dated 2019 in TCRdb). At the level of the whole study: Using UMI-based sequencing, the study compared peripheral blood TCR-beta repertoires from patients with HTLV-I-associated myelopathy (HAM/TSP), patients with multiple sclerosis, and healthy controls. The approximately 96 TCR-beta libraries covered PBMC samples along with longitudinal samples, technical triplicates, and paired sorted CD4+ and CD8+ T-cell subsets. Longitudinal HAM/TSP and healthy donors had 3 time-points each (3-40 month intervals). The cohort was made up of about 65 subjects, consisting of 15 or so HAM/TSP patients, some 35 multiple sclerosis patients and 20 healthy controls.

In light of the paper, this sample's time point label describes: longitudinal time-point 3. Unsorted PBMC libraries were generated from 2 million PBMCs stored in RNAlater at -80 °C until RNA extraction. PBMCs were separated from peripheral blood using Ficoll-Hypaque density gradient centrifugation and then cryopreserved in liquid nitrogen. The study at large found these results: Across subjects, expanded clones never shared an identical CDR3 amino acid sequence, which suggests that the TCR-beta repertoires in every group were private. The highest TCR clonal expansion was observed in HAM/TSP patients, whereas the lowest was observed in MS patients, even when compared with healthy controls.

cDNA synthesis used template-switch 5'RACE with a primer carrying a 10-nucleotide random unique molecular identifier tagging each TCR transcript. Every sequencing run covered 15-18 subjects and yielded more than 170 million TCR-beta sequences. The RNeasy kit was used for extraction of total RNA. The KAPA Real-time Library Amplification kit was used to amplify TCR-beta VDJ regions with primers for the TCR constant region and the 5'RACE anchor. A first PCR added sample indexes and Illumina adaptors, and a second PCR then raised library yield. After Ampure bead purification, the TCR product of roughly 650 bp was size-selected on a 2% E-gel SizeSelection system. Before pooling, libraries had their quality checked on a Bioanalyzer, their concentration measured with Qubit, and their quantity determined with the Kapa Library Quantification kit. An Illumina HiSeq 2500 was used to sequence the libraries paired-end at 2 x 150 bp. To increase sequence diversity, roughly 24-32% phiX was spiked into each library pool. The paper's processing steps were these. Quality-filtered reads were processed with the UMI-based MiGEC pipeline, which removed over 85% of raw TCR sequences during error correction. VDJ genes were aligned to IMGT germline references, and clonotypes were defined by unique CDR3 amino acid sequence plus V-J genes. VDJtools evaluated clonal expansion, Shannon diversity and CDR3 relatedness (CalcPairwiseDistances, ClusterSamples); CLCbio workbench built phylogenetic trees. Expanded clones were defined as having at least 8 unique UMIs, based on coefficient-of-variation modelling across technical triplicates. TCRdb reprocessing: public reads trimmed at Q25 with fastp, clones called with MiXCR, in-frame beta chains kept. Merged by CDR3 protein, the rows form single entries marked with the most common genes and DNA. The V and J calls come from TCRdb's annotation, not from the publication. The sample data list roughly 48,000 distinct CDR3 sequences, and roughly 13% of these were observed just once. The ten largest account for 9% of the sample.

This clonotype was seen ten or more times. The clone's antigen remains unknown. No qualities accompany the bases; no much larger clone lies one base away. The specimen sequenced was PBMCs. This TCR came from a male donor with HTLV-1-associated myelopathy (HAM/TSP).

The CDR3 sequence is CSARLTGPTQPQHF. The bases are TGCAGTGCTAGGTTGACAGGTCCCACTCAGCCCCAGCATTTT. This chain joins TRBV20-1 to TRBJ1-5; TRBD1 is a possible D gene, resting on 6 matching bases. V is clipped by 3 bases and J by 6 bases, and the sequence between their germline boundaries is 15 bases long. The germline V gene (reference sequence) supplies CDR1 DFQATT and CDR2 SNEGSKA. The CDR3 has 14 amino acids, counting the end cysteine and phenylalanine. Only the CDR3 region is kept as DNA, spanning 42 bases read in frame from base 1.